This T cell receptor beta chain was recovered during a study of blood T cell repertoires in COVID-19. For the study at large: The cDNA or gDNA used as material had been derived from T cells, B-cell-depleted T cells, or PBMCs.

Trimming pared 1 base from V and 8 bases from J, leaving 11 bases between. There are 13 residues in the CDR3. The germline gives CDR1 SEHNR, CDR2 FQNEAQ (reference sequence). Seattle cases were enrolled at active infection and followed longitudinally. Per the original methods: From reference gene primer amplification, estimates of nucleated cell counts were derived. Using immunoSEQ multiplex PCR, the repertoire was profiled, and TCRdb retains in-frame clones only, with some absent. D and trimming come from the DNA, and the V and J calls and clone size come from that table. The profile shows 150,000 to 200,000 clones, around four fifths of them singletons.

The specimen sequenced was peripheral blood. The source is a man aged 55 to 70 with COVID-19, enrolled during active disease. The chain recombines TRBV7-9 with TRBJ1-1; maybe TRBD1 (6 bases). The CDR3 spells CASSLDRVSEAFF. In DNA, the CDR3 is TGTGCCAGCAGCTTAGACAGGGTATCCGAAGCTTTCTTT.